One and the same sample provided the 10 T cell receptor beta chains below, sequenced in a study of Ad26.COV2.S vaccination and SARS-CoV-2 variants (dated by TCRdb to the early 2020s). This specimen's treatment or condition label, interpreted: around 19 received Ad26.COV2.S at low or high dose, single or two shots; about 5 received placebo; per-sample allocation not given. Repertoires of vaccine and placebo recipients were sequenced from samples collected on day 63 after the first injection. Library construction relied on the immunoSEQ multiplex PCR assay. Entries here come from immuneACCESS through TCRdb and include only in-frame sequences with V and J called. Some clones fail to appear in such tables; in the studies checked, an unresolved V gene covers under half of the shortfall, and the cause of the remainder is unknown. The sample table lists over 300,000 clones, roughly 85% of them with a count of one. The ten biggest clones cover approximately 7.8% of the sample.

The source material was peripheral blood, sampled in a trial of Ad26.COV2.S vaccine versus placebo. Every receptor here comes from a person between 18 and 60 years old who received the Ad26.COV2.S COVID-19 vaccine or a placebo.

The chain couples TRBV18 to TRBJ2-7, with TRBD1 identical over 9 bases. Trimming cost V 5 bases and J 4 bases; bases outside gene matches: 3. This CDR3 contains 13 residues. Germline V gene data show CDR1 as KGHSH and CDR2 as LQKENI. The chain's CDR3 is CASSAGQGYEQYF. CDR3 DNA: TGTGCCAGCTCAGCGGGACAGGGATACGAGCAGTACTTC.

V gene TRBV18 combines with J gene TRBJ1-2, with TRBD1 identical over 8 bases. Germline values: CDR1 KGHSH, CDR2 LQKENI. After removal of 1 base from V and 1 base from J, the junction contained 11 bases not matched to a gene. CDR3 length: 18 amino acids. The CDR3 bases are TGTGCCAGCTCACCACTTGTAACGGGACAGGCCCTTAACTATGGCTACACCTTC. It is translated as CASSPLVTGQALNYGYTF.

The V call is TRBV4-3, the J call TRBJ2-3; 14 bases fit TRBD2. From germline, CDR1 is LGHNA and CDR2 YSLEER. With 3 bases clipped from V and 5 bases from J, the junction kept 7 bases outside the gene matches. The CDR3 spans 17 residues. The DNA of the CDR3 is TGCGCCAGCAGCCATTCTGCCGGGACTAGCGGGGGAGATACGCAGTATTTT. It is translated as CASSHSAGTSGGDTQYF.

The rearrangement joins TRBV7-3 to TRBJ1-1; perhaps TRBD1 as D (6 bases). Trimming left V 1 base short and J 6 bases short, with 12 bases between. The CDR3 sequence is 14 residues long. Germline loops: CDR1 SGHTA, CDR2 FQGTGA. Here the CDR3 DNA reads TGTGCCAGCAGCTTAATGGGGGGGCTGGCTGAAGCTTTCTTT. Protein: CASSLMGGLAEAFF.

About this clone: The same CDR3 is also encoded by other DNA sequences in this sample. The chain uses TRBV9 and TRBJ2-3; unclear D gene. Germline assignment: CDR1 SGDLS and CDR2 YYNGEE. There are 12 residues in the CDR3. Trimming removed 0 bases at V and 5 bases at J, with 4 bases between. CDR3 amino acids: CASSVGQDTQYF. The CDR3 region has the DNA TGTGCCAGCAGCGTAGGCCAAGATACGCAGTATTTT. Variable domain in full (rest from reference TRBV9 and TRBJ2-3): DSGVTQTPKHLITATGQRVTLRCSPRSGDLSVYWYQQSLDQGLQFLIQYYNGEERAKGNILERFSAQQFPDLHSELNLSSLELGDSALYFCASSVGQDTQYFGPGTRLTVL.

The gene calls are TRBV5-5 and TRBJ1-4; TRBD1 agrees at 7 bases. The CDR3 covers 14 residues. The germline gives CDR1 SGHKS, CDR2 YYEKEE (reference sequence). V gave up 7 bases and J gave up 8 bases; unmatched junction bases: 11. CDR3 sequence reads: CASGRQGGEEKLFF. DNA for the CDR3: TGTGCCAGCGGTAGACAGGGCGGAGAAGAAAAACTGTTTTTT.

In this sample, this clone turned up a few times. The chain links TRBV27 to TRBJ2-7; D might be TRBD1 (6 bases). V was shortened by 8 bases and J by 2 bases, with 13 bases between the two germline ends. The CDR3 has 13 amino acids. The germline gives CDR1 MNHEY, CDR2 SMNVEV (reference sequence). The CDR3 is CASGYRVAYEQYF. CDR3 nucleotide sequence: TGTGCCAGCGGATACAGGGTTGCCTACGAGCAGTACTTC.

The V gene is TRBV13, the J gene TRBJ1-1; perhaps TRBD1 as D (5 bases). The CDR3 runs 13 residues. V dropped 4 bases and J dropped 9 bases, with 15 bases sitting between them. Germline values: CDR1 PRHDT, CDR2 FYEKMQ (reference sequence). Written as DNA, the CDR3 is TGTGCCAGCAGCTCCCTGGGGGAGTGGAAAGCTTTCTTT. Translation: CASSSLGEWKAFF.

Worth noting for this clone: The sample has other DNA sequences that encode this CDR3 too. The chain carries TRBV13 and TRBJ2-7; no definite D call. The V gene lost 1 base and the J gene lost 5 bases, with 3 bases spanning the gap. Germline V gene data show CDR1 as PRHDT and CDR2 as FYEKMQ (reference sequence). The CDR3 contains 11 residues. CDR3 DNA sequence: TGTGCCAGCAGCTTAGTAGACGAGCAGTACTTC. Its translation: CASSLVDEQYF.

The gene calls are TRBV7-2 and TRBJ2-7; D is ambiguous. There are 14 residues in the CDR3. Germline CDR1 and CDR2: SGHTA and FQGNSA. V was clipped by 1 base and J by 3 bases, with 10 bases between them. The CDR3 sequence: CASSLVGQNYEQYF. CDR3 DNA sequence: TGTGCCAGCAGCTTAGTAGGGCAGAACTACGAGCAGTACTTC.